The 17 T cell receptor beta chains below were found in one sample sequenced in a study of blood T cells in healthy people across ages. Primers used in a second PCR of about 6 to 11 cycles were a sample-barcoded 5' primer and a J-beta primer mix. From the 5' RACE reads, TCRdb called clonotypes with MiXCR, one entry per CDR3 protein. Here the sample spans about 690,000 distinct CDR3 sequences, around 41% being singletons. The specimen was blood. The source of these receptors is a man older than 75 in good health.

This clonotype was counted ten times or more. V gene TRBV5-1 combines with J gene TRBJ1-4; no reliable D call. Trimming shortened V by 5 bases and J by 8 bases, and 13 bases separated the two germline ends. Germline CDR1 is SGHRS and CDR2 is YFSETQ. CDR3 length equals 13 residues. For the CDR3, the DNA is TGCGCCAGCAGGAGCGGGGTAAGGGAAAAACTGTTTTTT. Translation: CASRSGVREKLFF.

The V and J genes are TRBV5-1 and TRBJ1-1; 8 nucleotides match TRBD1. Germline lookup yields CDR1 SGHRS and CDR2 YFSETQ. V trimming: 1 base; J trimming: 5 bases; junction bases outside the gene matches: 7. There are 15 residues in the CDR3. The CDR3 loop reads CASSLSGRGLTEAFF. For the CDR3, the DNA is TGCGCCAGCAGCTTGAGCGGCAGGGGGCTAACTGAAGCTTTCTTT. Based on the CDR3 plus reference TRBV5-1 and TRBJ1-1, the full variable domain is KAGVTQTPRYLIKTRGQQVTLSCSPISGHRSVSWYQQTPGQGLQFLFEYFSETQRNKGNFPGRFSGRQFSNSRSEMNVSTLELGDSALYLCASSLSGRGLTEAFFGQGTRLTVV.

This clonotype was observed many times. The CDR3 region has the DNA TGTGCCAGCAGCTTAGCCCAGGGCCAAGAGACCCAGTACTTC. Amino acids: CASSLAQGQETQYF. This rearrangement joins TRBV7-9 to TRBJ2-5; D perhaps matches TRBD1 (5 bases). Trimming shortened V by 0 bases and J by 1 base, and 6 bases separated the two germline ends. Looked up from germline, CDR1 is SEHNR and CDR2 is FQNEAQ (reference sequence). CDR3 length: 14 residues. The variable domain in full, completed from reference TRBV7-9 and TRBJ2-5, reads DTGVSQNPRHKITKRGQNVTFRCDPISEHNRLYWYRQTLGQGPEFLTYFQNEAQLEKSRLLSDRFSAERPKGSFSTLEIQRTEQGDSAMYLCASSLAQGQETQYFGPGTRLLVL.

This clonotype was counted only a few times. The V gene is TRBV4-1, the J gene TRBJ1-5; 8 nucleotides line up with TRBD1. The CDR3 is 18 residues long. CDR1 is MGHRA, CDR2 YSYEKL, per germline. Trimming cost V 1 base and J 7 bases; bases outside gene matches: 15. The CDR3 DNA reads as TGCGCCAGCAGCCAAGGGAGTGTGGGGCAGGGGGCGTCACAGCCCCAGCATTTT. Encoded protein: CASSQGSVGQGASQPQHF.

This clonotype was recorded at least ten times. The chain employs TRBV7-9 and TRBJ2-7; D gene unclear. Germline CDR1 reads SEHNR; CDR2 reads FQNEAQ (reference sequence). The CDR3 is 15 residues long. Trimming pared 5 bases from V and 2 bases from J, leaving 16 bases between. CDR3 region: CASSPQFGIPYEQYF. DNA of the CDR3: TGTGCCAGCAGCCCGCAGTTCGGCATCCCCTACGAGCAGTACTTC.

V usage is TRBV20-1 and J usage is TRBJ2-5; 13 nucleotides align to TRBD2. Germline-derived CDR1 and CDR2 are DFQATT and SNEGSKA (reference sequence). This CDR3 is 16 amino acids long. The ends lost 1 base at V and 1 base at J; junction bases unmatched: 3. This chain's CDR3 is CSARGLAGGSQETQYF. CDR3 bases: TGCAGTGCTAGAGGACTAGCGGGGGGTTCCCAAGAGACCCAGTACTTC.

The V gene is TRBV6-2 or TRBV6-3, the J gene TRBJ2-6; maybe TRBD2 (6 bases). The V gene's germline CDR1 is MNHEY and CDR2 SVGEGT. V was pared by 9 bases and J by 1 base, with 13 bases between. The CDR3 has 15 residues. The CDR3 DNA follows: TGTGCCAGTGACAGTGGGGGGTCTGGGGCCAACGTCCTGACTTTC. It specifies CASDSGGSGANVLTF.

This chain links TRBV5-1 with TRBJ2-2; possibly TRBD1 for D (6 bases). Trimming shortened V by 0 bases and J by 8 bases, and 11 bases separated the two germline ends. CDR1 is SGHRS and CDR2 is YFSETQ in the germline V gene. The CDR3 is 14 residues long. The CDR3 coding sequence is TGCGCCAGCAGCTTGGCCACAGGGATAGGGGAGCTGTTTTTT. It specifies CASSLATGIGELFF.

This sequence joins TRBV3-1 and TRBJ2-5; no reliable D call. The germline gives CDR1 LGHDT, CDR2 YNNKEL (reference sequence). V was pared by 3 bases and J by 10 bases, with 18 bases between. The CDR3 runs to 14 residues. For the CDR3, the DNA is TGTGCCAGCAGCCAGGGCGGACGACCCAGAGGCCAGTACTTC. Its translation: CASSQGGRPRGQYF.

In regard to this clonotype: One end of the junction fails to match germline, which may point to a read error. CDR3 bases: TGCAGTGCCCCCCGTTCTAGCGGGAGTTTCTCCTACAATGTGCAGTTCTTC. This gives the protein CSAPRSSGSFSYNVQFF. The chain joins TRBV20-1 to TRBJ2-1; 10 positions match TRBD2. The CDR3 has 17 amino acids. Germline values: CDR1 DFQATT, CDR2 SNEGSKA (reference sequence).

This chain links TRBV7-2 with TRBJ1-2; 9 bases align to TRBD1. Germline values: CDR1 SGHTA, CDR2 FQGNSA. V dropped 7 bases and J dropped 9; count of bases not matched to a gene: 9. The CDR3 runs to 13 residues. In nucleotides, the CDR3 is TGTGCCAGCACCGTGGGACAGGGAATCCGCTACACCTTC. As protein: CASTVGQGIRYTF.

The CDR3 bases are TGTGCCACCAGCAGAGATCAGGACCATACCTACGAGCAGTACTTC. Its protein is CATSRDQDHTYEQYF. The chain has TRBV15 and TRBJ2-1, with D hard to call. The DNA end lines up better with TRBJ2-7; the J call may be wrong. The CDR3 contains 15 residues. Germline loops: CDR1 LNHNV, CDR2 YYDKDF (reference sequence).

On this clonotype itself: A much larger clone differs by one base, so this may be a read error. This chain uses TRBV29-1 with TRBJ2-3; perhaps D is TRBD1 or TRBD2 (5 bases each). CDR3 length equals 14 residues. CDR1 and CDR2 (germline): SQVTM, ANQGSEA. The CDR3 nucleotides read TGCAGCGTTGAGGACAATGGAGGCACAGCTACGCAGTATTTT. Its protein product is CSVEDNGGTATQYF.

In its sample, this clonotype was seen a few times. The chain uses TRBV6-2 or TRBV6-3 and TRBJ2-1; D is ambiguous. V was pared by 5 bases and J by 0 bases, with 17 bases between. Germline loops: CDR1 MNHEY, CDR2 SVGEGT. The CDR3 runs 17 residues. CDR3 bases: TGTGCCAGCAGTGCAAAGGGTTTCGCGAGCTCCTACAATGAGCAGTTCTTC. This codes for CASSAKGFASSYNEQFF.

Only a few counts were recorded for this clonotype. The chain recombines TRBV20-1 with TRBJ2-5; D gene uncertain. The DNA end is more similar to TRBJ2-7, so the J call may be wrong. Germline V CDR1 and CDR2: DFQATT, SNEGSKA (reference sequence). This CDR3 has 17 amino acids. CDR3 region: CSARDTWEFELDGEQYF. The CDR3 nucleotides are TGCAGTGCTAGAGACACCTGGGAATTTGAATTGGATGGCGAGCAGTACTTC.

This clonotype occurred a few times. The CDR3 loop is CASSLDRWGNQPQHF. In DNA, the CDR3 is TGTGCCAGCAGTTTGGACAGGTGGGGCAATCAGCCCCAGCATTTT. This rearrangement joins TRBV27 to TRBJ1-5, with TRBD1 matching over 7 bases. The CDR3 runs 15 residues. Germline CDR1 is MNHEY and CDR2 is SMNVEV (reference sequence). V was clipped by 3 bases and J by 2 bases; unmatched bases: 4.

The chain recombines TRBV7-2 with TRBJ1-2; no clear D gene. CDR1 is SGHTA, CDR2 FQGNSA, per germline. The CDR3 has 14 amino acids. The germline V and J ends were trimmed by 1 base and 5 bases, with 11 bases remaining between them. CDR3 in amino acids: CASSLVRASYGYTF. The CDR3 bases are TGTGCCAGCAGCTTAGTTCGAGCTTCGTATGGCTACACCTTC. Looking up the rest from reference TRBV7-2 and TRBJ1-2 gives the full variable domain: GAGVSQSPSNKVTEKGKDVELRCDPISGHTALYWYRQSLGQGLEFLIYFQGNSAPDKSGLPSDRFSAERTGGSVSTLTIQRTQQEDSAVYLCASSLVRASYGYTFGSGTRLTVV.